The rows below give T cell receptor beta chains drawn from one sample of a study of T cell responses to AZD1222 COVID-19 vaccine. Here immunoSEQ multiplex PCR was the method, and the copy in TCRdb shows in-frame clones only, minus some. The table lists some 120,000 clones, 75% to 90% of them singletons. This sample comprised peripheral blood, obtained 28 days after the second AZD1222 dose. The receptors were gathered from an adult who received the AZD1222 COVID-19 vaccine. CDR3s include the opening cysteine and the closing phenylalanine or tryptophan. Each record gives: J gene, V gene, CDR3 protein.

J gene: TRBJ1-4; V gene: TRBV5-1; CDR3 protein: CASSLMAAGGEKLFF
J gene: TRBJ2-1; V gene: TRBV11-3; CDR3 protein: CASSSGQGRNEQFF
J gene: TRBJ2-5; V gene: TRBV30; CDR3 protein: CAWSPGTVGETQYF
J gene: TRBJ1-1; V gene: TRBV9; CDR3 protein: CASSKGAAQNTEAFF
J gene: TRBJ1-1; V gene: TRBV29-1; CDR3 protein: CSVVIQGGTEAFF
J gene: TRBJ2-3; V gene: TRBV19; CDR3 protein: CASSIVTDRGVTDTQYF
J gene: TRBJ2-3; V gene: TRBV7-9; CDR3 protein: CASSPGLSTDTQYF
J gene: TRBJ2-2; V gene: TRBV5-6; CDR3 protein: CASSFSGTVNTGELFF
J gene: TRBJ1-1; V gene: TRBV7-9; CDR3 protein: CASSLGSFALKGTEAFF
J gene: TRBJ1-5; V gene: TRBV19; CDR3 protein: CASSTRTGNQPQHF
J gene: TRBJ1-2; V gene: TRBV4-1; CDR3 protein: CASSQVGGVNGYTF
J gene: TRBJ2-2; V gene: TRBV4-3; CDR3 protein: CASSQAPTGGNTGELFF
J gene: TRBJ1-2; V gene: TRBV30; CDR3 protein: CAWSVPAGPPIGYTF
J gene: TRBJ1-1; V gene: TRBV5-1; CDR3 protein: CASSLGQPEDTEAFF
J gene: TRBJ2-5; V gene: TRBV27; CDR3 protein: CASGDQSANMETQYF
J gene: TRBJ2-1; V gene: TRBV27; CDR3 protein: CASSSRGGWNEQFF
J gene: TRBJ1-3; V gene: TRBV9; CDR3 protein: CASSEGRGAGNTIYF
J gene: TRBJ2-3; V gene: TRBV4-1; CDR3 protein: CASSQETFMVAGGTDTQYF
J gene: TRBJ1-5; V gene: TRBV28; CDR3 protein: CASSLSGNQPQHF
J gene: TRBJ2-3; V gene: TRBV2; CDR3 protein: CASSPTTSTDTQYF
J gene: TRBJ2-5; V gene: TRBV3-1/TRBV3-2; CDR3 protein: CASSTRHRGPQETQYF
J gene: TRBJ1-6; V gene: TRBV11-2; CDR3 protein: CASSIRDGYNSPLHF
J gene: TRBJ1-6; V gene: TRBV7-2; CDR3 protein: CASSFGQASNSPLHF
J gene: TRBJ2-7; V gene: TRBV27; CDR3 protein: CASSTSSPSGGAYEQYF
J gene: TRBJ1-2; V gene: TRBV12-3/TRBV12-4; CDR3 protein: CASSRGGGNGYTF
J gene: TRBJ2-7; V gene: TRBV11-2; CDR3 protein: CASSLVGEGISSYEQYF